This entry features one T cell receptor beta chain sequence. Antigen: not known. The CDR3 length is 17 residues. V was trimmed by 4 bases and J by 2 bases, leaving 20 bases between them. The germline gives CDR1 SGDLS, CDR2 YYNGEE. This sample was taken from a study of beta chain features in type 1 diabetes. Broader study findings: Patients and controls would share equally any PCR tilt toward shorter templates.

Central memory, naive, regulatory and stem cell-like memory CD4+ cells were sorted by CD45RO/CCR7/CD25/CD127/CD95/CD27. Of the isolated RNA, all was reverse transcribed, and so the sequenced material was expressed TCRB transcripts. Sequenced by immunoSEQ multiplex PCR; TCRdb stores in-frame clones only, minus some. Of 350,000 to 400,000 clones detected, over 12% appear once; the ten largest clones hold 0.019%. Sequencing was carried out using naive CD4+ T cells from blood. The receptor's source is a woman aged 18-30 years in good health. The chain carries TRBV9 and TRBJ2-3, with TRBD2 as a possible D gene (8 bases). CDR3 nucleotide sequence: TGTGCCAGCAGCCCAGGGGGAGTAGCGGGGATCACAGATACGCAGTATTTT. Translation gives CASSPGGVAGITDTQYF.